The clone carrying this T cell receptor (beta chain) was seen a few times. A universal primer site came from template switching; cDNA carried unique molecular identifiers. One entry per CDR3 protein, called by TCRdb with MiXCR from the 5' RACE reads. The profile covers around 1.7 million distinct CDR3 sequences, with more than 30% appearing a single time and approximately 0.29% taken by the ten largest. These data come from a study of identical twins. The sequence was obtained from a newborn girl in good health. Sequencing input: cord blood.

As DNA, the CDR3 is TGTGCCACCAGCAGAGCGACTCCTTCCTACAATGAGCAGTTCTTC. Its protein is CATSRATPSYNEQFF. The chain recombines TRBV15 with TRBJ2-1; D is unresolved. Trimming removed 1 base at V and 1 base at J, with 8 bases between. CDR3 length: 15 amino acids. Germline CDR1 and CDR2: LNHNV and YYDKDF (reference sequence).